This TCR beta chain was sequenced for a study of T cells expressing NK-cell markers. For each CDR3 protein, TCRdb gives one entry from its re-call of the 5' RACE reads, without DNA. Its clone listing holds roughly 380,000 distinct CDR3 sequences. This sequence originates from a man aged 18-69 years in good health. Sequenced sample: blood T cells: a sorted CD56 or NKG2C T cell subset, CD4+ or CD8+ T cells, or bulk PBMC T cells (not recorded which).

The CDR3 spells CASTLGYGTGELFF. The V call is TRBV27, the J call TRBJ2-2. Germline V gives CDR1 MNHEY, CDR2 SMNVEV (reference sequence). The CDR3 contains 14 residues.